This TCR beta chain was documented in a study of blood T cells in healthy people across ages. This clonotype occurred a few times. Per sample, at least 5.5 micrograms of total RNA were extracted. A sample-barcoded 5' primer and a J-beta primer mix were used in a second PCR of about 6 to 11 cycles. TCRdb passed the 5' RACE reads through MiXCR, listing each CDR3 protein once. This table has about 720,000 distinct CDR3 sequences, around a fifth appearing once. Trimming at V came to 3 bases and at J to 5 bases, leaving 9 bases not matched to a gene. The CDR3 extends over 17 amino acids. The germline V gene encodes CDR1 MNHEY and CDR2 SVGEGT.

This rearrangement joins TRBV6-2 or TRBV6-3 to TRBJ2-1; 11 bases align to TRBD2. The sample comprised blood. The receptor was isolated from a man between 65 and 85 years old in good health. CDR3 coding DNA: TGTGCCAGCAGTTATGAGCGGGGACTAGCGGTCGACAATGAGCAGTTCTTC. Its protein is CASSYERGLAVDNEQFF.